Reported below is one T cell receptor beta chain. After removal of 4 bases from V and 4 bases from J, the junction contained 13 bases not matched to a gene. Germline loops: CDR1 LGHDT, CDR2 YNNKEL (reference sequence). The CDR3 is 17 residues long. This sample was taken from a study of blood T cell repertoires in COVID-19. Data came from immunoSEQ multiplex PCR; TCRdb stores just in-frame clones and leaves some out. The sample lists over 200,000 clones, more than 75% occurring once. Sequenced sample: peripheral blood. J is TRBJ1-3 and V is TRBV3-1 (or the pseudogene TRBV3-2), with 7 nucleotides matching TRBD1. The receptor comes from a man in his forties with active or convalescent COVID-19. CDR3 DNA sequence: TGTGCCAGCAGCCGAGGACAGGCCGGAGGGAGAGGAAACACCATATATTTT. Amino acid sequence: CASSRGQAGGRGNTIYF.